Listed below are T cell receptor beta chains from one sample, sequenced in a study of blood T cell repertoires in COVID-19. Produced via immunoSEQ multiplex PCR; TCRdb's table is partial and in-frame only. The profile shows over 150,000 clones, 70% to 80% of them singletons. Material for sequencing was peripheral blood. Source of these receptors: a man between 60 and 70 years old with acute or convalescent COVID-19. CDR3s include the opening cysteine and the closing phenylalanine or tryptophan. A D gene is named only where the DNA matches it firmly. Only part of the rows carry a size: once, few, many, or a class if the clone is expanded.

TRBV6-5	NA	TRBJ1-1	NA	TGTGCCAGCAGCTTAGTTTGGAGGGGCGACACTGAAGCTTTCTTT	CASSLVWRGDTEAFF
TRBV5-1	NA	TRBJ1-1	NA	TGCGCCAGCAGCCCCCAAGGGGTTCGGAACACTGAAGCTTTCTTT	CASSPQGVRNTEAFF
TRBV13	TRBD1	TRBJ1-1	NA	TGTGCCAGCAGCGACAGGGCGTGGAACACTGAAGCTTTCTTT	CASSDRAWNTEAFF
TRBV9	NA	TRBJ1-1	NA	TGTGCCAGCAGCGTATCTGGAGGGGTAGGAGATGTGGGCACTGAAGCTTTCTTT	CASSVSGGVGDVGTEAFF
TRBV7-4	NA	TRBJ1-2	NA	TGTGCCAGCAGCTTAAGTATGTGGGTTTCAGGTACCGCTAACTATGGCTACACCTTC	CASSLSMWVSGTANYGYTF
TRBV2	NA	TRBJ2-7	NA	TGTGCCAGCAGTGAAAGAGGGAACTCCTACGAGCAGTACTTC	CASSERGNSYEQYF
TRBV6-1	TRBD2	TRBJ2-7	once	TGTGCCAGCAGTGAAGAGCGGGGGCAGGGGTACGAGCAGTACTTC	CASSEERGQGYEQYF
TRBV25-1	TRBD1	TRBJ2-5	NA	TGTGCCAGCAGTGAATATAGGACAGGGCTGGGGCAAGAGACCCAGTACTTC	CASSEYRTGLGQETQYF
TRBV3-1/TRBV3-2	NA	TRBJ1-1	NA	TGTGCCAGCAGCCAGGGGGCCAGTACTGAAGCTTTCTTT	CASSQGASTEAFF
TRBV4-1	NA	TRBJ1-6	NA	TGCGCCAGCAGCCCCAGGCCACAAGATACTTCACCCCTCCACTTT	CASSPRPQDTSPLHF
TRBV3-1/TRBV3-2	TRBD1	TRBJ2-7	NA	TGTGCCAGCAGCCAAGGGACAGGGGGCGCCTCCTACGAGCAGTACTTC	CASSQGTGGASYEQYF
TRBV12-3/TRBV12-4	NA	TRBJ2-7	few	TGTGCCAGCAGTCCAACAGGGTACGAGCAGTACTTC	CASSPTGYEQYF
TRBV19	TRBD1	TRBJ1-2	NA	TGTGCCAGTAGTATAAGGAGAGGGGGCAATTATGGCTACACCTTC	CASSIRRGGNYGYTF
TRBV14	TRBD1	TRBJ1-1	NA	TGTGCCAGCAGCTTAAGACAGGGGACTGAAGCTTTCTTT	CASSLRQGTEAFF
TRBV18	NA	TRBJ1-1	NA	TGTGCCAGCTCACCATCGGGTGGTGGGACTGAAGCTTTCTTT	CASSPSGGGTEAFF